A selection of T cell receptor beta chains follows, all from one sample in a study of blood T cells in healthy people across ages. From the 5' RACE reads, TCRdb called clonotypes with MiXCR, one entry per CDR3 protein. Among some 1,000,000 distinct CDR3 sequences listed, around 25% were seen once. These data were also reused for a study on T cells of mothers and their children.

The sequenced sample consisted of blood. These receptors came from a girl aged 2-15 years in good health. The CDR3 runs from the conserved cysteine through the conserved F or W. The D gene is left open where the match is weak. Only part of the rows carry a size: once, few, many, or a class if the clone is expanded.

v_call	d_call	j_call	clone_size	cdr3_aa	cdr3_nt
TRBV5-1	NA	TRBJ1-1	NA	CASSLSRFSNTEAFF	TGCGCCAGCAGCTTGTCCCGGTTTTCGAACACTGAAGCTTTCTTT
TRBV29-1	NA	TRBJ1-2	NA	CSVHLGRDYGYTF	TGCAGCGTCCACTTAGGCAGGGACTATGGCTACACCTTC
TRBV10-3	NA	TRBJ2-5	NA	CAISDSDRAVGEQYF	TGTGCCATCAGTGATTCAGACAGAGCTGTCGGGGAGCAGTACTTC
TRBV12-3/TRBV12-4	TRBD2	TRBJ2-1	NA	CASSLLLTSGFYNEQFF	TGTGCCAGCAGCCTACTTCTGACTAGCGGCTTCTACAATGAGCAGTTCTTC
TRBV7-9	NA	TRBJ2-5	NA	CASSLEGSSGETQYF	TGTGCCAGCAGCTTAGAAGGGAGCTCGGGGGAGACCCAGTACTTC
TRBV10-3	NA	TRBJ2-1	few	CAISPKSGSPRNEQFF	TGTGCCATCAGCCCAAAGAGCGGCTCCCCTAGAAATGAGCAGTTCTTC
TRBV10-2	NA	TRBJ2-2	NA	CASVGLAGTGELFF	TGCGCCAGCGTGGGGCTAGCAGGCACCGGGGAGCTGTTTTTT
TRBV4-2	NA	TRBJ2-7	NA	CASSLAGAPQEQYF	TGTGCCAGCAGCCTAGCCGGGGCACCCCAAGAGCAGTACTTC
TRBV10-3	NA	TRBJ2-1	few	CAISIGGEQFF	TGTGCCATCAGTATTGGGGGGGAGCAGTTCTTC
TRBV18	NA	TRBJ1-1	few	CATSGRDLGTEAFF	TGTGCCACCTCCGGTCGGGATCTAGGCACTGAAGCTTTCTTT
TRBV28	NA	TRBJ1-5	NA	CASSTRGEGSNQPQHF	TGCGCCAGCAGTACCAGAGGGGAGGGGAGCAATCAGCCCCAGCATTTT
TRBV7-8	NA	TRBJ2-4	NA	CASSLALDIQYF	TGTGCCAGCAGCTTAGCGCTTGACATTCAGTACTTC
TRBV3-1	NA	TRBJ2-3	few	CASSRRDITDTQYF	TGTGCCAGCAGCCGCAGGGACATCACAGATACGCAGTATTTT
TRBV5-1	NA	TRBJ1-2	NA	CASSLLGNHGYTF	TGCGCCAGCAGCTTGTTGGGGAACCATGGCTACACCTTC
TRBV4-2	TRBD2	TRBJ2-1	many	CASSQETAGGSYNEQFF	TGTGCCAGCAGCCAAGAAACGGCGGGAGGCTCCTACAATGAGCAGTTCTTC
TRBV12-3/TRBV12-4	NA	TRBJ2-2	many	CASSGGSTGELFF	TGTGCCAGCAGTGGGGGATCCACCGGGGAGCTGTTTTTT
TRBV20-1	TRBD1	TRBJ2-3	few	CSARDGRGQGGLRSTDTQYF	TGCAGTGCTAGAGATGGAAGGGGACAGGGGGGATTAAGGTCCACAGATACGCAGTATTTT
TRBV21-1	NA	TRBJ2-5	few	CASKGDGQAQETQYF	TGTGCCAGCAAGGGAGATGGACAAGCTCAAGAGACCCAGTACTTC
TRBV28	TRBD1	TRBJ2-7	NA	CASSTQGIGYEQYF	TGTGCCAGCAGCACACAGGGGATAGGGTACGAGCAGTACTTC
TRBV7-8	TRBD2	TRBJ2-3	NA	CASSSGTMGTQYF	TGTGCCAGCAGCAGCGGGACCATGGGGACGCAGTATTTT
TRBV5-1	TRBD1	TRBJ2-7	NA	CASSMTGGYEQYF	TGCGCCAGCAGCATGACAGGGGGCTACGAGCAGTACTTC
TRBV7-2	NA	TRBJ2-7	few	CASGPGPGEQYF	TGTGCCAGCGGCCCAGGGCCTGGCGAGCAGTACTTC
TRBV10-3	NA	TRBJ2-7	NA	CAISESVRGAQQYF	TGTGCCATCAGTGAGTCGGTTCGGGGGGCACAGCAGTACTTC
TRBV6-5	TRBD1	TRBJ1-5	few	CASGTGGQPQHF	TGTGCCAGCGGGACAGGGGGTCAGCCCCAGCATTTT
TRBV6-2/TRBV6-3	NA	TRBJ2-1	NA	CASSYNEVEQFF	TGTGCCAGCAGTTACAATGAGGTTGAGCAGTTCTTC
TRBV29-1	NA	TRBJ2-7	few	CSVEDRETRGTETYEQYF	TGCAGCGTTGAAGATCGGGAAACTCGAGGTACGGAGACTTACGAGCAGTACTTC
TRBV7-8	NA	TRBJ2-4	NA	CASSLGSGGMMDIQYF	TGTGCCAGCAGCTTAGGGTCCGGAGGGATGATGGACATTCAGTACTTC
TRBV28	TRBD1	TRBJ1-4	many	CASSLGTGATNEKLFF	TGTGCCAGCAGTTTAGGGACAGGGGCTACTAATGAAAAACTGTTTTTT
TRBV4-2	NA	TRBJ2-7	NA	CASSQVSGDEQYF	TGTGCCAGCAGCCAAGTATCAGGCGACGAGCAGTACTTC
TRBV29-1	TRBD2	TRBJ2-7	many	CSVGRTSRYEQYF	TGCAGCGTCGGTAGGACTAGCCGGTACGAGCAGTACTTC
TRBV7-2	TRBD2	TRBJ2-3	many	CASSYTSGEWDTQYF	TGTGCCAGCAGCTACACTAGCGGGGAATGGGATACGCAGTATTTT
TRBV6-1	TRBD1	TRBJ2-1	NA	CASSVWTGDYNEQFF	TGTGCCAGCAGTGTGTGGACAGGGGACTACAATGAGCAGTTCTTC
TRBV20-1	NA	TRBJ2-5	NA	CSAREEGLSIRETQYF	TGCAGTGCTAGAGAAGAAGGACTCTCCATACGTGAGACCCAGTACTTC
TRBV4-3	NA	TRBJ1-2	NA	CASSQALWVLYGYTF	TGCGCCAGCAGCCAAGCCCTTTGGGTACTCTATGGCTACACCTTC
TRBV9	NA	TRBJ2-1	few	CASSVMANEQFF	TGTGCCAGCAGCGTAATGGCTAATGAGCAGTTCTTC
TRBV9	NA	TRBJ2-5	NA	CASSVVGGGMETQYF	TGTGCCAGCAGCGTTGTCGGAGGGGGCATGGAGACCCAGTACTTC
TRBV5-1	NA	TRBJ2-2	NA	CASSPIRVAGTGELFF	TGCGCCAGCAGCCCGATCAGGGTAGCCGGCACCGGGGAGCTGTTTTTT
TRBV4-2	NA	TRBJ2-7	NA	CASSQEPMRLELLHYEQYF	TGTGCCAGCAGCCAAGAGCCCATGAGGTTAGAACTTCTACACTACGAGCAGTACTTC
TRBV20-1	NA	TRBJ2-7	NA	CSARDEGDEQYF	TGCAGTGCTAGAGATGAGGGGGACGAGCAGTACTTC
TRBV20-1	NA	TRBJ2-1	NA	CSARFGRRNYNEQFF	TGCAGTGCTAGGTTTGGGCGGAGGAATTACAATGAGCAGTTCTTC
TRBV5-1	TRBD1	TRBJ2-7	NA	CASSSGTAREDEQYF	TGCGCCAGCAGCTCCGGGACAGCAAGGGAAGACGAGCAGTACTTC
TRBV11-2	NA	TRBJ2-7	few	CASSLDRPTAVEQYF	TGTGCCAGCAGCTTAGATCGGCCGACGGCTGTGGAGCAGTACTTC
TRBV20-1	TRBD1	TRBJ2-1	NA	CSASPGQEQFF	TGCAGTGCTAGTCCGGGACAGGAGCAGTTCTTC
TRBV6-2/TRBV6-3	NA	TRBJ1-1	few	CASSRQNMNTEAFF	TGTGCCAGCAGTAGACAGAACATGAACACTGAAGCTTTCTTT
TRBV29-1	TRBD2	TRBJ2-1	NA	CSVAGGFGDEQFF	TGCAGCGTAGCGGGAGGCTTCGGGGATGAGCAGTTCTTC
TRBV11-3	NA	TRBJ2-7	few	CASSPRDTGWEQYF	TGTGCCAGCAGCCCGCGGGACACCGGATGGGAGCAGTACTTC
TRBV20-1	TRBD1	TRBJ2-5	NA	CSASSGTGNHLLGETQYF	TGCAGTGCTAGTTCCGGGACAGGGAACCACCTTTTAGGCGAGACCCAGTACTTC
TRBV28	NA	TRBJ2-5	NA	CASSAISEGETQYF	TGTGCCAGCAGTGCTATTTCAGAAGGAGAGACCCAGTACTTC
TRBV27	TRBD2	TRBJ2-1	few	CASSLRREGPYNEQFF	TGTGCCAGCAGTTTACGGCGGGAGGGCCCCTACAATGAGCAGTTCTTC
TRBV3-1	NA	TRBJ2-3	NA	CASSLSRGPGDTQYF	TGTGCCAGCAGCCTCTCCCGGGGACCGGGGGATACGCAGTATTTT
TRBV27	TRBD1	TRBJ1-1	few	CASSSTGLGGLNEAFF	TGTGCCAGCAGTTCGACAGGGTTAGGGGGGCTTAACGAAGCTTTCTTT